Sequencing of this T cell receptor (beta chain) was carried out in a study of cytomegalovirus exposure and HLA in healthy donors. Study-level results: Some public TCRs appeared in many individuals, while most sequences were rare. The investigators catalogued some 150 TCR beta chains as cytomegalovirus-associated. A few of the chains that were CMV-associated were confirmed in vitro to be specific for CMV antigens.

Measured with immunoSEQ multiplex PCR; TCRdb has only the in-frame clones, and not every one. In the table there are tens of thousands of clones, about 96% of which are singletons. CDR1 and CDR2 (germline): KGHSH, LQKENI. V was clipped by 3 bases and J by 0 bases, with 11 bases between them. This CDR3 has 15 amino acids. A remark on this clone: The antigen remains undetermined.

The chain has TRBV18 and TRBJ1-2; possible D gene TRBD1, 6 bases. Sequenced: PBMCs. This receptor was obtained from a man in his late teens or twenties in good health and CMV-seronegative. The CDR3 nucleotides read TGTGCCAGCTCACCCAGACAGGAAGCTAACTATGGCTACACCTTC. Encoded protein: CASSPRQEANYGYTF.